This TCR beta chain comes out of a study of CD8+CD57+ T cells in acquired aplastic anemia (dated by TCRdb to the late 2010s). Concerning the study at large: A mean of roughly 2.9 ug of DNA, ranging from roughly 0.2 to 30 ug, was extracted from sorted CD4+ and CD8+ cells. Healthy donor samples averaged approximately 10 million reads for CD4+ and under 14 million for CD8+ cells. The study at large found these results: Around 30 CD8+ CDR3 sequences were found in both patients and controls but appeared to be highly expressed in patients and within the immunodominant clones of the patients. CD8+ Simpson's diversity did not differ significantly between patients and healthy controls (P=0.060).

In the case of this clonotype: What antigen it recognizes has not been identified. No base qualities exist here, and no much larger clone lies one base off it.

In the study, sorted CD4+ and CD8+ blood T cells from patients with severe aplastic anemia and from healthy subjects underwent deep sequencing of TCR repertoires. Ficoll-Paque density gradient centrifugation was used to isolate peripheral blood mononuclear cells. Before DNA extraction, CD4+ and CD8+ T cells were sorted by FACS or by magnetic beads. TCR beta VDJ combination and CDR3 sequence profiling used genomic DNA as the template. An Illumina HiSeq 2000 was the platform used for TCR repertoire sequencing. On the authors' methods: TRBV/TRBJ rearrangement plots, CDR3 size and DJ length profiles, and Simpson's diversity index were used to assess repertoires. Whichever DNA sequence was most abundant in the deep sequencing data was defined as the immunodominant clone. CDR3 amino acid sequences were screened for sharing across subjects and were compared with published repertoires and the VDJdb database. The public reads were quality trimmed at Q25 with fastp and then assembled into clones with MiXCR by TCRdb, keeping productive beta chains. Rows with one shared CDR3 protein collapse into an entry with the most common genes and DNA. The V and J calls shown here were made by TCRdb, not taken from the authors' results. For this sample the table gives 150,000 to 200,000 distinct CDR3 sequences, of which around 60% were detected only once. Less than 55% of the sample goes to the ten largest clones.

A distance of 11 bases separates the germline ends of V and J, which lose 6 bases and 2 bases respectively. Taken from cysteine to phenylalanine, the CDR3 has 14 residues. The read is trimmed to its CDR3 DNA, 42 bases read in frame from base 1. Reading the germline V gene (reference sequence) gives CDR1 LNHDA and CDR2 SQIVND. Sequencing was done on a sample of sorted CD4+, CD8+, or CD8+CD57+ T cells (not recorded which) from PBMCs. This clonotype was obtained from a human donor in good health. Here the chain combines TRBV19 and TRBJ2-1, with the D gene uncertain. Read as DNA, the sequence is TGTGCCAGTAGGATTGCGGATGCCTACAATGAGCAGTTCTTC. This yields the protein CASRIADAYNEQFF.